A single sample gave rise to the 2 T cell receptor beta chains below, sequenced in a study of Graves' ophthalmopathy and Graves' hyperthyroidism. The sequenced template was RNA, covering the TCR beta CDR3 region. RT-PCR in the first round used HTBI primers; a second-round multiplex PCR followed. Using its own MiXCR run on the multiplex PCR reads, TCRdb lists one record per CDR3 protein. The data show 300,000 to 500,000 distinct CDR3 sequences, 15% seen once. Sequencing used peripheral blood. The receptors here all came from a woman under 30 with stable Graves' hyperthyroidism.

In this sample, this clonotype turned up a few times. The chain is built from TRBV5-1 and TRBJ2-7; 12 bases are a match to TRBD2. Germline V CDR1 and CDR2: SGHRS, YFSETQ. This CDR3 contains 14 residues. With V trimmed by 4 bases and J by 5 bases, 4 bases remained unmatched. CDR3 residues: CASSLAGGTDEQYF. As DNA, the CDR3 is TGCGCCAGCAGCCTAGCGGGGGGGACCGACGAGCAGTACTTC.

This clonotype was seen repeatedly, ten times or more. J is TRBJ1-2 and V is TRBV18; D may be TRBD1 (6 bases). V dropped 1 base and J dropped 8 bases, with 8 bases sitting between them. The CDR3 is 12 amino acids. Germline CDR1 KGHSH, CDR2 LQKENI. The CDR3 sequence is CASSPRTEGYTF. CDR3 coding DNA: TGTGCCAGCTCACCACGGACAGAGGGCTACACCTTC.